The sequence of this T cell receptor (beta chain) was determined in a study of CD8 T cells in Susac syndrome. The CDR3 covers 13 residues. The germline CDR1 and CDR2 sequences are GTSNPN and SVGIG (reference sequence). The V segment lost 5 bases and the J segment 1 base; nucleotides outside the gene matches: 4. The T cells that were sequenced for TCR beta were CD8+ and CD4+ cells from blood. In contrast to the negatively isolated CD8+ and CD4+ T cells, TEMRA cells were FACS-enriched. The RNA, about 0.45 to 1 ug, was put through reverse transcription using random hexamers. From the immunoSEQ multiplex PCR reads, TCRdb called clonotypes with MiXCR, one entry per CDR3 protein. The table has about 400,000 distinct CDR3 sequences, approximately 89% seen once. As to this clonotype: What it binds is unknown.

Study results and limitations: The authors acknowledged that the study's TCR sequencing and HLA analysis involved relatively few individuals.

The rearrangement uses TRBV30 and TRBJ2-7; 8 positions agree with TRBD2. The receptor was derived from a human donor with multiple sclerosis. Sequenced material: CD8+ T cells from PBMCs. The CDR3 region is CAWGLAGSYEQYF. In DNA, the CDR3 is TGTGCCTGGGGACTAGCTGGGTCCTACGAGCAGTACTTC.